This T cell receptor (beta chain) was observed in a study of T-cell memory formation after mild COVID-19 (TCRdb year 2021). The study in broad terms: Most TCR sequence clusters were specific to one of the two donors. Two young, previously healthy adult volunteers, one female and one male, were included in the cohort. In a couple of donors, T-cell clones that expanded and contracted after mild COVID-19 were followed by sequencing TCRalpha and TCRbeta repertoires longitudinally. Study-wide findings and limitations: Some responding clones were found in pre-infection memory, which suggests that pre-existing cross-reactive memory T cells took part in the SARS-CoV-2 response. Contracting CD4+ clones were located mainly in the CM and EM memory subsets, whereas CD8+ clones were found to be enriched in EMRA. The study included only a couple of mild cases, and larger cohorts that include severe cases with pre-infection samples were judged to be necessary. Clones contracting from day 15 to 85 had balanced CD4/CD8 phenotypes, while a second wave expanding from day 15 to 37 was biased towards CD4+. SARS-CoV-2 specificity of the second-wave clones peaking on day 37 was not confirmed.

The germline ends are 13 bases apart after V is trimmed by 0 bases and J by 5 bases. The cysteine opens and the phenylalanine closes a CDR3 of 15 amino acids. This entry keeps only the CDR3 DNA: 45 bases, framed from base 1. The germline V gene specifies LGHNA as CDR1 and YSLEER as CDR2. Ficoll-Paque density gradient centrifugation was used to isolate PBMCs. As regards this clonotype: The antigen it binds to is not known. There are no base qualities to consult, and no much larger clone falls within one base.

The data were produced on an Illumina NovaSeq 6000. cDNA libraries for TCRalpha and TCRbeta were prepared by 5'RACE using constant-segment primers, with sample barcodes and unique molecular identifiers added. Trizol reagent was used to extract RNA from every sample. Libraries were amplified in two PCR steps, with a second sample barcode and Illumina TruSeq adapters added in the second step. Sequencing of libraries was performed on an Illumina NovaSeq with 2 x 150 bp paired-end reads. The authors' analysis ran thus. With migec v1.2.7, reads were demultiplexed and then collapsed into UMI-guided consensus sequences. With mixcr v2.1.11, UMI consensuses were aligned to TRA and TRB V and J templates and assembled into clonotypes. Expanded or contracted clonotypes were those called significant by both edgeR and NoisET, with noise models trained on biological replicates. For edgeR calls, the thresholds were a false discovery rate-adjusted p below 0.01 and a log2 fold-change of 1. As an exploratory analysis of dynamics, PCA with hierarchical clustering was applied to max-normalized trajectories of the 1000 most abundant clonotypes. The CD4 or CD8 phenotype of responding clones was assigned using the separately sequenced CD4+ and CD8+ repertoires. The public reads were quality trimmed at Q25 with fastp and then assembled into clones with MiXCR by TCRdb, keeping productive beta chains. Entries that share a CDR3 protein sequence are merged under the most common genes and DNA. In this record, the V and J calls reflect TCRdb's handling and not the investigators' own analysis. This sample comprises roughly 620,000 distinct CDR3 sequences, under 20% of them detected only once. The top ten hold about 12% of the sample.

Specimen: PBMCs or a T cell subset sorted from them (not recorded which). The chain couples TRBV4-3 to TRBJ1-1, and possibly TRBD1, on 5 matching bases. The receptor's source is an adult woman who had mild COVID-19 (a few samples of this study predate the infection). The sample titles of this study are shuffled in the database, so cell type and time point are left out; the donor was told from shared clones. The sequence in DNA is TGCGCCAGCAGCCAAGAAGAGTCCCCAGGGACTGAAGCTTTCTTT. Translation gives CASSQEESPGTEAFF.